This TCR beta chain came from a study of cytomegalovirus exposure and HLA in healthy donors. Trimming pared 0 bases from V and 7 bases from J, leaving 16 bases between. The CDR3 has 16 residues. Germline CDR1 and CDR2: LGHNA and YSLEER. 13 Jbeta primers and 60 Vbeta primers were used for the PCR. Produced via immunoSEQ multiplex PCR; TCRdb's table is partial and in-frame only. The sample consists of tens of thousands of clones, about 79% of them appearing once. This clonotype was obtained from a male donor in good health and CMV-seropositive. The sequencing sample was made of PBMCs. This chain uses TRBV4-3 with TRBJ1-5; tentative D call: TRBD1 (6 bases). The CDR3 reads CASSQDSDRPLQPQHF. The DNA of the CDR3 is TGCGCCAGCAGCCAAGACTCAGACAGGCCCCTACAGCCCCAGCATTTT.